The entry that follows covers one TCR beta chain sequence. TCRdb's copy holds only in-frame clones and misses some; the assay was immunoSEQ multiplex PCR. The table lists 150,000 to 200,000 clones, roughly 88% of them singletons. Trimming cost V 10 bases and J 4 bases; bases outside gene matches: 8. The CDR3 length is 15 residues. Per germline, CDR1 ENHRY and CDR2 SYGVKD. These data belong to a study of cytomegalovirus exposure and HLA in healthy donors. The sequence came from a young woman in good health and CMV-seronegative. The specimen sequenced was PBMCs. The J gene is TRBJ2-2, the V gene TRBV10-3, with 11 nucleotides matching TRBD1. The CDR3 DNA sequence: TGTGCCACCAGGACAGGGGGCGGAGGCACCGGGGAGCTGTTTTTT. Translating it yields CATRTGGGGTGELFF.